Here is one T cell receptor beta chain with its context. With V trimmed by 0 bases and J by 2 bases, 13 bases remained unmatched. There are 18 residues in the CDR3. Germline CDR1 is GTSNPN and CDR2 is SVGIG (reference sequence). These data belong to a study of T cell responses to AZD1222 COVID-19 vaccine. Clones were read by immunoSEQ multiplex PCR, and TCRdb kept only the in-frame ones, dropping some. The sample carries more than 95,000 clones, 80% to 90% recorded once. The receptor was isolated from an adult in good health. This chain links TRBV30 with TRBJ1-3; 7 bases are shared with TRBD1. The sample here was peripheral blood, taken on day 0 of AZD1222 vaccination. In DNA, the CDR3 is TGTGCCTGGAGTGTACTCTCCCGCGACAGGGCGGCTGGAAACACCATATATTTT. Translation gives CAWSVLSRDRAAGNTIYF.